These 18 T cell receptor beta chains share one sample of origin, sequenced in a study of blood T cell repertoires in COVID-19. Some clones are missing from TCRdb's copy, which holds only in-frame ones; the method was immunoSEQ multiplex PCR. The sample contains tens of thousands of clones, about 94% of which appear only once. The source material was peripheral blood. Source of these receptors: a human donor with active COVID-19. The donor label of this sample is uncertain.

V and J are TRBV27 and TRBJ1-5, with a tentative D call TRBD1 (6 bases). V shed 7 bases and J shed 3 bases, with 16 bases lying between them. The V gene's germline CDR1 is MNHEY and CDR2 SMNVEV (reference sequence). The CDR3 loop spans 15 amino acids. In DNA, the CDR3 is TGTGCCAGCACTTCCGGACAGCGTTACAATCAGCCCCAGCATTTT. This gives the protein CASTSGQRYNQPQHF.

This clone appeared once. The rearrangement uses TRBV28 and TRBJ1-1; D possibly corresponds to TRBD1 (6 bases). The germline V gene encodes CDR1 MDHEN and CDR2 SYDVKM. V was trimmed by 6 bases and J by 6 bases, leaving 11 bases between them. This CDR3 comprises 12 residues. The CDR3: CASSAGTPEAFF. The CDR3, as DNA: TGTGCCAGCAGCGCCGGGACACCTGAAGCTTTCTTT. The full variable domain, rest sourced from reference TRBV28 and TRBJ1-1, is DVKVTQSSRYLVKRTGEKVFLECVQDMDHENMFWYRQDPGLGLRLIYFSYDVKMKEKGDIPEGYSVSREKKERFSLILESASTNQTSMYLCASSAGTPEAFFGQGTRLTVV.

The rearrangement joins TRBV3-1 (or the pseudogene TRBV3-2) to TRBJ2-5, with TRBD2 as a possible D gene (6 bases). The CDR3 covers 14 residues. Trimming left V 0 bases short and J 5 bases short, with 10 bases between. CDR1 is LGHDT, CDR2 YNNKEL, per germline (reference sequence). The CDR3: CASSQEGGWETQYF. CDR3 nucleotide sequence: TGTGCCAGCAGCCAAGAGGGAGGCTGGGAGACCCAGTACTTC.

The V and J genes are TRBV6-5 and TRBJ2-7, with D unclear. The germline V gene has CDR1 MNHEY and CDR2 SVGAGI. The CDR3 covers 11 residues. The V end lost 5 bases, the J end lost 2 bases, and 4 bases lay between the germline ends. CDR3 sequence: CASSPTYEQYF. CDR3 DNA sequence: TGTGCCAGCAGTCCCACCTACGAGCAGTACTTC.

The genes are TRBV6-5 and TRBJ1-2; 7 bases align to TRBD1. Trimming removed 5 bases from V and 0 bases from J; junction bases left unmatched: 0. CDR1 and CDR2 from the germline V gene are MNHEY and SVGAGI. There are 13 residues in the CDR3. CDR3 bases: TGTGCCAGCAGTCAGGGGGCTAACTATGGCTACACCTTC. Its translation is CASSQGANYGYTF.

The genes are TRBV27 and TRBJ2-7; tentatively, D is TRBD1 (5 bases). V lost 0 bases to trimming and J lost 2 bases, with 14 bases between them. This CDR3 has 16 residues. Germline CDR1 and CDR2: MNHEY and SMNVEV (reference sequence). CDR3 nucleotides: TGTGCCAGCAGTTTATCTCGGCAGGGTGAGGCCTACGAGCAGTACTTC. It is translated as CASSLSRQGEAYEQYF.

J is TRBJ2-7 and V is TRBV27, with a weak D call TRBD2 (7 bases). Germline loops: CDR1 MNHEY, CDR2 SMNVEV (reference sequence). This CDR3 is built from 14 residues. V was trimmed by 3 bases and J by 2 bases, leaving 11 bases between them. The CDR3 loop reads CASSFKGGTYEQYF. CDR3 sequence (DNA): TGTGCCAGCAGTTTTAAGGGGGGGACCTACGAGCAGTACTTC.

The chain combines TRBV2 with TRBJ1-2; a weak D match, TRBD1 (6 bases). This CDR3 has 14 amino acids. Trimming removed 4 bases from V and 6 bases from J, with 15 bases in between. Germline assignment: CDR1 SNHLY and CDR2 FYNNEI. The CDR3 loop is CASSVGGARNGYTF. Here the CDR3 DNA reads TGTGCCAGCAGTGTAGGGGGGGCGCGAAATGGCTACACCTTC.

The gene calls are TRBV7-2 and TRBJ1-1; TRBD1 might be the D (6 bases). V lost 4 bases and J 1 base, leaving 13 bases between the germline ends. The germline CDR1 and CDR2 sequences are SGHTA and FQGNSA. This CDR3 has 15 amino acids. The CDR3 nucleotides are TGTGCCAGCAGCTCCTTAGCGGGGGCGAACACTGAAGCTTTCTTT. This codes for CASSSLAGANTEAFF.

This clone was seen only once. The V and J genes are TRBV3-1 (or the pseudogene TRBV3-2) and TRBJ1-2; tentatively, D is TRBD1 (5 bases). Deletions cut 2 bases from V and 3 bases from J, with 16 bases between. This CDR3 has 16 residues. CDR1 is LGHDT and CDR2 is YNNKEL in the germline V gene (reference sequence). The CDR3: CASSQPLRWGDYGYTF. The DNA of the CDR3 is TGTGCCAGCAGCCAACCCCTTCGATGGGGGGACTATGGCTACACCTTC.

The rearrangement uses TRBV7-8 and TRBJ2-2, with 7 positions matching TRBD1. There are 15 residues in the CDR3. Germline trimming cut 5 bases from V and 6 bases from J; bases unmatched to any gene: 9. CDR1 is SGHVS, CDR2 FQNEAQ, per germline. In DNA, the CDR3 is TGTGCCAGCAGCCCTATGACAGGGAATGCCGGGGAGCTGTTTTTT. It encodes CASSPMTGNAGELFF. The variable domain in full, completed from reference TRBV7-8 and TRBJ2-2, reads GAGVSQSPRYKVAKRGQDVALRCDPISGHVSLFWYQQALGQGPEFLTYFQNEAQLDKSGLPSDRFFAERPEGSVSTLKIQRTQQEDSAVYLCASSPMTGNAGELFFGEGSRLTVL.

The chain couples TRBV4-3 to TRBJ2-1, with 9 bases matching TRBD1. The CDR3 totals 14 residues. In germline, CDR1 is LGHNA, CDR2 YSLEER. V shed 5 bases, J shed 9 bases, and the junction held 8 bases outside the gene matches. CDR3 in amino acids: CASSGDRALGEQFF. As DNA, the CDR3 is TGCGCCAGCAGCGGGGACAGGGCTCTTGGTGAGCAGTTCTTC.

This clone appeared a single time. The genes are TRBV28 and TRBJ2-4; D may be TRBD2 (6 bases). CDR3 length: 19 residues. The V gene lost 2 bases and the J gene lost 1 base, with 21 bases spanning the gap. CDR1 is MDHEN, CDR2 SYDVKM, per germline. The CDR3 DNA follows: TGTGCCAGCAGTTTAGGCGCGGGATTCACCCAGATTGCCAAAAACATTCAGTACTTC. This encodes CASSLGAGFTQIAKNIQYF.

The gene calls are TRBV9 and TRBJ2-6; D may be TRBD2 (5 bases). V lost 0 bases and J lost 1, with 23 bases in between. CDR3 size: 21 residues. Germline-derived CDR1 and CDR2 are SGDLS and YYNGEE. The CDR3 region is CASSVAPSLVPSESGANVLTF. The CDR3 coding sequence is TGTGCCAGCAGCGTAGCCCCCTCACTAGTTCCCTCGGAATCTGGGGCCAACGTCCTGACTTTC.

The chain combines TRBV7-2 with TRBJ2-7; maybe TRBD1 (5 bases). V lost 1 base to trimming and J lost 6 bases, with 13 bases between them. CDR1 and CDR2 (germline): SGHTA, FQGNSA. The CDR3 has 14 amino acids. The CDR3 protein is CASSLGQWRSEQYF. Here the CDR3 DNA reads TGTGCCAGCAGCTTAGGACAGTGGCGGAGCGAGCAGTACTTC.

The CDR3 reads CASSRGLAGAHSSYNEQFF. The CDR3 DNA follows: TGTGCCAGCAGCAGAGGACTAGCGGGAGCGCATAGCTCCTACAATGAGCAGTTCTTC. This chain links TRBV7-8 with TRBJ2-1, with 13 bases matching TRBD2. The CDR3 consists of 19 residues. V gave up 5 bases and J gave up 0 bases; unmatched junction bases: 10. Looked up from germline, CDR1 is SGHVS and CDR2 is FQNEAQ.

This chain joins TRBV10-3 and TRBJ1-5; perhaps TRBD1 as D (6 bases). The CDR3 length is 14 residues. Germline CDR1 reads ENHRY; CDR2 reads SYGVKD. V shed 5 bases and J shed 6 bases, with 14 bases lying between them. DNA for the CDR3: TGTGCCATCAGTATGACAGGCCCAAGTCAGCCCCAGCATTTT. Translated: CAISMTGPSQPQHF.

The chain combines TRBV5-1 with TRBJ2-3; D remains ambiguous. Germline V gene lookup returns CDR1 SGHRS and CDR2 YFSETQ. With 0 bases removed from V and 2 bases from J, the gap between germline ends came to 10 bases. The CDR3 contains 15 residues. CDR3 in DNA: TGCGCCAGCAGCTTGGACGGTTACGCCACAGATACGCAGTATTTT. Amino acid sequence: CASSLDGYATDTQYF.